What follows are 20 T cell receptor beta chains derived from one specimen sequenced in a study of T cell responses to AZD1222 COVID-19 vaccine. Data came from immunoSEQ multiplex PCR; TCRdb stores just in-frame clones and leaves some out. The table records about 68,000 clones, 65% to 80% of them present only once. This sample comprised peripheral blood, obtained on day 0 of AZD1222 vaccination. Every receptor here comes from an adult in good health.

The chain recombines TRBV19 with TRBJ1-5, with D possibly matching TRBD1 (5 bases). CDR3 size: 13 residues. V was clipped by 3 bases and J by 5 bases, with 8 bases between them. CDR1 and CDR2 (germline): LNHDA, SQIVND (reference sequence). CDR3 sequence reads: CASSMTRDQPQHF. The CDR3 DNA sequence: TGTGCCAGTAGTATGACCAGGGATCAGCCCCAGCATTTT.

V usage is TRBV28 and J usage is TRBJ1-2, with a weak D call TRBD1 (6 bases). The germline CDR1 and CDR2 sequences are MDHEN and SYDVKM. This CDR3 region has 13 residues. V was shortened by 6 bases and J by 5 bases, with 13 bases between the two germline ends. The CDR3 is CASRTDSRYGYTF. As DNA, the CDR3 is TGTGCCAGCAGAACGGACAGCAGGTATGGCTACACCTTC.

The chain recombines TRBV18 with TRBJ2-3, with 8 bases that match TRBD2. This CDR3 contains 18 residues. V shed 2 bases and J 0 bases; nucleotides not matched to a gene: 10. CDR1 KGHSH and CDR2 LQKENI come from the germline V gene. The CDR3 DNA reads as TGTGCCAGCTCACCAGCGGCGGGGGGCAGCTCTAGCACAGATACGCAGTATTTT. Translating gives CASSPAAGGSSSTDTQYF.

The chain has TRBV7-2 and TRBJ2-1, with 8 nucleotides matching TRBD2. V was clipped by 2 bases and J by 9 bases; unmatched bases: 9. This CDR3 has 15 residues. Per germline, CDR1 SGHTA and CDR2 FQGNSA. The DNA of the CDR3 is TGTGCCAGCAGCTTACGTCCCGGGACTAGTTCTGAGCAGTTCTTC. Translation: CASSLRPGTSSEQFF.

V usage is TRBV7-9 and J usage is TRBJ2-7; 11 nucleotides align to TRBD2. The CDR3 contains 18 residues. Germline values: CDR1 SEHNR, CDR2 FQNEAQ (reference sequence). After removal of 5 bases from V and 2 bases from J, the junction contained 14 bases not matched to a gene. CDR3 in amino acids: CASSLQTGTSGQTYEQYF. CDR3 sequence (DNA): TGTGCCAGCAGCCTACAAACCGGGACTAGCGGCCAAACCTACGAGCAGTACTTC.

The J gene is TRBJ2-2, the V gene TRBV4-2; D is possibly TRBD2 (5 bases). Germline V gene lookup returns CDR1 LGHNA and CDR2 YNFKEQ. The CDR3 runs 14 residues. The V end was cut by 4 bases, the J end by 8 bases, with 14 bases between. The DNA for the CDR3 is TGTGCCAGCAGCCCCGGGGTAGCCTCTGGGGAGCTGTTTTTT. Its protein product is CASSPGVASGELFF.

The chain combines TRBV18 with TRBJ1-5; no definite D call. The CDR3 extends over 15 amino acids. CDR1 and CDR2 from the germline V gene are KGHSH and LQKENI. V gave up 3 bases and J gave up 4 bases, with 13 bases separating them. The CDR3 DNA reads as TGTGCCAGCTCACCGAACCCCGAGAGGAATCAGCCCCAGCATTTT. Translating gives CASSPNPERNQPQHF.

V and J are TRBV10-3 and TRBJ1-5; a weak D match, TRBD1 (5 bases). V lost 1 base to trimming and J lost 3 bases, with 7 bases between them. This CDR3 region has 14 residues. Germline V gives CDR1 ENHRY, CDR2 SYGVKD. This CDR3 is CAISEFGTNQPQHF. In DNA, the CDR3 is TGTGCCATCAGTGAGTTCGGGACCAATCAGCCCCAGCATTTT.

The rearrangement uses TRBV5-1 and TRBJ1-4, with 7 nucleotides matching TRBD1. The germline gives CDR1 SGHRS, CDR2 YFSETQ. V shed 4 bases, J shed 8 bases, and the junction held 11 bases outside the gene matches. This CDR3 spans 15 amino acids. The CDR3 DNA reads TGCGCCAGCAGCCTTTCGAAGGGGGCGGGAGAAAAACTGTTTTTT. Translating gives CASSLSKGAGEKLFF.

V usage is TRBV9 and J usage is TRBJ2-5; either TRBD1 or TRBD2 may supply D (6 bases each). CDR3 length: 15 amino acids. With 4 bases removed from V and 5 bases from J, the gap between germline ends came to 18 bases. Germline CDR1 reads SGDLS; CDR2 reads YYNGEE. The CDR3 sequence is CASSPSNGGRETQYF. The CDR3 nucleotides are TGTGCCAGCAGCCCATCCAACGGGGGCCGGGAGACCCAGTACTTC.

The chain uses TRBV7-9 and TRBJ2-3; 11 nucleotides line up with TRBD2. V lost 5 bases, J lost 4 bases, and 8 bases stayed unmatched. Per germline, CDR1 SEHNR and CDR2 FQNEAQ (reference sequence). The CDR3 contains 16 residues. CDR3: CASSTRLAGLADTQYF. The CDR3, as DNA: TGTGCCAGCAGCACCCGACTAGCGGGGTTGGCAGATACGCAGTATTTT.

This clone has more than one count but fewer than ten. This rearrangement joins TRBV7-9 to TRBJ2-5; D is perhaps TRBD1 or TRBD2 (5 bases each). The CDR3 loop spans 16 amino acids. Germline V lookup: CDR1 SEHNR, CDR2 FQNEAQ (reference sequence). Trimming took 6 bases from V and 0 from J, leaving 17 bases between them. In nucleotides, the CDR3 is TGTGCCAGCAGTTTCGGGGCGCGGGTAAACCAAGAGACCCAGTACTTC. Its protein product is CASSFGARVNQETQYF.

The CDR3 region has the DNA TGTGCCAGCAGCCTGGGACAGGGTAACACTGAAGCTTTCTTT. Translating gives CASSLGQGNTEAFF. V is TRBV7-9 and J is TRBJ1-1, with 9 bases lining up with TRBD1. Germline loops: CDR1 SEHNR, CDR2 FQNEAQ (reference sequence). V dropped 5 bases and J dropped 2; count of bases not matched to a gene: 3. There are 14 residues in the CDR3.

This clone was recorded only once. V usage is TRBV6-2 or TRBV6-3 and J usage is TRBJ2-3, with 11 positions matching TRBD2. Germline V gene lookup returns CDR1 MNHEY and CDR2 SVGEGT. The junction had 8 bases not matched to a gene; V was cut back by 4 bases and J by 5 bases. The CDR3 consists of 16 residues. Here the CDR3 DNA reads TGTGCCAGCAGTTCGATTAGCGGGGGGGCCATAGATACGCAGTATTTT. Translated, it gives CASSSISGGAIDTQYF.

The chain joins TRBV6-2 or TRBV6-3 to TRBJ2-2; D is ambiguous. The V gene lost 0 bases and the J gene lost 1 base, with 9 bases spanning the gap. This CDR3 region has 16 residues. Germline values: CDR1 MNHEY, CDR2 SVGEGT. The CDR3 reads CASSYSIRENTGELFF. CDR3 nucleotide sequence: TGTGCCAGCAGTTACTCGATTAGGGAGAACACCGGGGAGCTGTTTTTT.

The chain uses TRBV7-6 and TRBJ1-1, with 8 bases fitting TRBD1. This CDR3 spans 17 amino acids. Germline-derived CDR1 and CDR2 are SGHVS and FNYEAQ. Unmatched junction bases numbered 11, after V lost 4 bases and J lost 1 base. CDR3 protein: CASSYRTGFSRNTEAFF. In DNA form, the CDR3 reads TGTGCCAGCAGCTACCGGACAGGGTTCTCGAGGAACACTGAAGCTTTCTTT.

CDR3 bases: TGCGCCAGCCCCCAAAGAAAGACAGGGGCCTACCTCTGGCCCCAGCATTTT. Translated, it gives CASPQRKTGAYLWPQHF. The genes are TRBV10-1 and TRBJ1-5; 8 positions match TRBD1. In germline, CDR1 is WNHNN, CDR2 SYGVQD (reference sequence). CDR3 length equals 17 residues. The ends lost 8 bases at V and 9 bases at J; junction bases unmatched: 21.

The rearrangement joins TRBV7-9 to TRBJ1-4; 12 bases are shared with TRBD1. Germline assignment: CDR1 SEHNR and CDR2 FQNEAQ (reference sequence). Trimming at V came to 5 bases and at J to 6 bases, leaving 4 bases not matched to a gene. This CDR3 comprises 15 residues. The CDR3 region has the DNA TGTGCCAGCAGCGGGGGACAGGGGGCTTATGAAAAACTGTTTTTT. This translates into CASSGGQGAYEKLFF. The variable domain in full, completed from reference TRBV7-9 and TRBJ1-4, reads DTGVSQNPRHKITKRGQNVTFRCDPISEHNRLYWYRQTLGQGPEFLTYFQNEAQLEKSRLLSDRFSAERPKGSFSTLEIQRTEQGDSAMYLCASSGGQGAYEKLFFGSGTQLSVL.

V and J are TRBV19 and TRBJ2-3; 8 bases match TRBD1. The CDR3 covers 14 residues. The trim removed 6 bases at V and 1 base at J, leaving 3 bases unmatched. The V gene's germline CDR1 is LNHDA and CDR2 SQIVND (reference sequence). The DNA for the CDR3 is TGTGCCAGTAGAGACAGGGGACGCACAGATACGCAGTATTTT. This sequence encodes CASRDRGRTDTQYF.

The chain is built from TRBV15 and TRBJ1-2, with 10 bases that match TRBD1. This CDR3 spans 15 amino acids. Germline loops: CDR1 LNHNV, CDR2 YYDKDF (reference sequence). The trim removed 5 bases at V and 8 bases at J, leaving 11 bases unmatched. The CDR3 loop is CATSGKGQGLGGYTF. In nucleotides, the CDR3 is TGTGCCACCAGCGGGAAGGGACAGGGGCTGGGAGGCTACACCTTC.